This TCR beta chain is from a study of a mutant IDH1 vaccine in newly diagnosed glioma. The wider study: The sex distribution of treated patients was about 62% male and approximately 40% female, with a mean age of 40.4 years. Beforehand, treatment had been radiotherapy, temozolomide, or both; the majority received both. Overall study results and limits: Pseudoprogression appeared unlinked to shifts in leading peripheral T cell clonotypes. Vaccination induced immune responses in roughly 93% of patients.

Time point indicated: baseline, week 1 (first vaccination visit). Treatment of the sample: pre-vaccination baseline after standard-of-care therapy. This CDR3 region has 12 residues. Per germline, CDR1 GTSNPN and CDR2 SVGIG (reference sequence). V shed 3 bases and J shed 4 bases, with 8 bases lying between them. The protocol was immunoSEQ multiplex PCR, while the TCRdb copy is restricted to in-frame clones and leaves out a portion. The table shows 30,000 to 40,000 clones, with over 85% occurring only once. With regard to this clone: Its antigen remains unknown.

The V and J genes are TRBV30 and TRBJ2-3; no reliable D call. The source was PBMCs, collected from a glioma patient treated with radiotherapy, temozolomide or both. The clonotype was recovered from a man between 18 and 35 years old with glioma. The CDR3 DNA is TGTGCCTGGAGCCCCCTATCAGATACGCAGTATTTT. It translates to CAWSPLSDTQYF.